These 5 T cell receptor beta chains were sequenced from one sample in a study of Ad26.COV2.S vaccination and SARS-CoV-2 variants. Here immunoSEQ multiplex PCR was the method, and the copy in TCRdb shows in-frame clones only, minus some. The data show 250,000 or so clones, roughly 89% seen once. Described treatment: around 19 received Ad26.COV2.S at low or high dose, single or two shots; several received placebo; per-sample allocation not given. Material that was analyzed had been drawn on day 63 after the first vaccine or placebo injection. The material was peripheral blood, obtained in a trial of Ad26.COV2.S vaccine versus placebo. These receptors were obtained from a person between 18 and 65 years old who received the Ad26.COV2.S COVID-19 vaccine or a placebo.

V is TRBV29-1 and J is TRBJ2-1; D remains unclear. CDR3 length equals 12 residues. Trimming cost V 3 bases and J 4 bases, with 7 bases left between them. Germline V CDR1 and CDR2: SQVTM, ANQGSEA. CDR3 sequence reads: CSVELGYNEQFF. In DNA, the CDR3 is TGCAGCGTTGAGTTGGGGTACAATGAGCAGTTCTTC.

The genes are TRBV19 and TRBJ2-6; the D is unclear. The V end lost 5 bases, the J end lost 5 bases, and 7 bases lay between the germline ends. Germline values: CDR1 LNHDA, CDR2 SQIVND (reference sequence). The CDR3 has 13 residues. The CDR3 protein is CASSPPWANVLTF. Here the CDR3 DNA reads TGTGCCAGTAGTCCGCCATGGGCCAACGTCCTGACTTTC.

The genes are TRBV5-4 and TRBJ2-5, with TRBD2 matching 14 bases. This CDR3 is built from 19 residues. Trimming at V came to 4 bases and at J to 5 bases, leaving 16 bases not matched to a gene. Germline V gene data show CDR1 as SGHNT and CDR2 as YYREEE (reference sequence). This chain's CDR3 is CASSPGLAGANNLRETQYF. CDR3 coding DNA: TGTGCCAGCAGCCCGGGACTAGCGGGGGCCAACAACCTTCGCGAGACCCAGTACTTC. Using reference TRBV5-4 and TRBJ2-5 for the parts outside the CDR3, the full variable domain is ETGVTQSPTHLIKTRGQQVTLRCSSQSGHNTVSWYQQALGQGPQFIFQYYREEENGRGNFPPRFSGLQFPNYSSELNVNALELDDSALYLCASSPGLAGANNLRETQYFGPGTRLLVL.

The rearrangement links TRBV7-2 to TRBJ2-1; 8 bases are a match to TRBD2. The CDR3 sequence is 15 residues long. V trimming: 4 bases; J trimming: 1 base; junction bases outside the gene matches: 3. From germline, CDR1 is SGHTA and CDR2 FQGNSA. The CDR3 region has the DNA TGTGCCAGCAGCTCGACTAGCGAGTCCTACAATGAGCAGTTCTTC. It specifies CASSSTSESYNEQFF. The variable domain in full, with the rest retrieved from reference TRBV7-2 and TRBJ2-1, is GAGVSQSPSNKVTEKGKDVELRCDPISGHTALYWYRQSLGQGLEFLIYFQGNSAPDKSGLPSDRFSAERTGGSVSTLTIQRTQQEDSAVYLCASSSTSESYNEQFFGPGTRLTVL.

This sequence joins TRBV6-5 and TRBJ2-2; D unclear. V was pared by 2 bases and J by 6 bases, with 7 bases between. There are 13 residues in the CDR3. CDR1 and CDR2 from the germline V gene are MNHEY and SVGAGI. CDR3 region: CASSYLSAGELFF. The CDR3 DNA follows: TGTGCCAGCAGTTACCTTTCTGCCGGGGAGCTGTTTTTT.